This is a list of T cell receptor beta chains from one sample in a study of blood T cell repertoires in COVID-19. Using immunoSEQ multiplex PCR, the repertoire was profiled, and TCRdb retains in-frame clones only, with some absent. The sample includes about 160,000 clones, about 85% of them seen just once. The sequenced material came from PBMCs or T cells enriched from blood (not recorded which). Source of these receptors: a woman between 50 and 59 years old who had recovered from COVID-19. The CDR3 runs from the conserved cysteine through the conserved F or W. The D gene is left open where the match is weak. Where a row states a size, it is once, few, many or the class of an expanded clone; other rows omit it.

size,V,D,J,length,CDR3,DNA
few,TRBV29-1,TRBD1,TRBJ1-1,12,CSVLRDRDEAFF,TGCAGCGTTCTCCGGGACAGGGATGAAGCTTTCTTT
NA,TRBV5-4,NA,TRBJ2-7,13,CASSGRDPGEQYF,TGTGCCAGCAGCGGTAGAGATCCCGGCGAGCAGTACTTC
once,TRBV18,NA,TRBJ1-3,15,CASSPQQGPGNTIYF,TGTGCCAGCTCACCACAACAGGGACCTGGAAACACCATATATTTT
once,TRBV5-3,TRBD1,TRBJ1-1,16,CARSLTGAGMNTEAFF,TGTGCCAGAAGCTTAACAGGGGCCGGAATGAACACTGAAGCTTTCTTT
NA,TRBV29-1,NA,TRBJ2-4,11,CSVEGTVSQYF,TGCAGCGTTGAAGGGACAGTCAGCCAGTACTTC
NA,TRBV5-6,NA,TRBJ2-5,16,CASSSQFQGFGETQYF,TGTGCCAGCAGCTCCCAATTCCAGGGCTTCGGGGAGACCCAGTACTTC
NA,TRBV15,TRBD1,TRBJ2-7,14,CATSRDREVHEQYF,TGTGCCACCAGCCGGGACAGGGAAGTCCACGAGCAGTACTTC
NA,TRBV19,NA,TRBJ2-7,16,CASTRSGQASSYEQYF,TGTGCCAGTACCCGCTCAGGGCAGGCAAGCTCCTACGAGCAGTACTTC
NA,TRBV28,TRBD2,TRBJ2-1,16,CASSEQGLAALTEQFF,TGTGCCAGCAGCGAGCAGGGACTAGCGGCCCTTACGGAGCAGTTCTTC
NA,TRBV7-9,NA,TRBJ2-5,15,CASSLVGAYQETQYF,TGTGCCAGCAGCTTAGTAGGGGCGTACCAAGAGACCCAGTACTTC
NA,TRBV19,NA,TRBJ1-5,12,CASSTVNQPQHF,TGTGCCAGTAGTACAGTGAATCAGCCCCAGCATTTT
few,TRBV11-2,TRBD1,TRBJ2-2,17,CASSLGRGQGATGELFF,TGTGCCAGCAGCTTAGGAAGGGGTCAGGGGGCAACCGGGGAGCTGTTTTTT
NA,TRBV28,TRBD1,TRBJ1-5,15,CASSFSGGFSQPQHF,TGTGCCAGCAGTTTTTCAGGGGGCTTCAGTCAGCCCCAGCATTTT
NA,TRBV3-1/TRBV3-2,TRBD1,TRBJ1-2,15,CASSQGLRGQSGYTF,TGTGCCAGCAGCCAAGGCCTCAGGGGGCAGAGTGGCTACACCTTC
NA,TRBV15,TRBD1,TRBJ2-7,14,CATSTDRVAYEQYF,TGTGCCACCAGCACGGACAGGGTCGCCTACGAGCAGTACTTC
few,TRBV11-2,NA,TRBJ2-1,18,CASSLDPTAQINDNEQFF,TGTGCCAGCAGCTTAGATCCGACAGCACAAATTAACGACAATGAGCAGTTCTTC
NA,TRBV4-2,NA,TRBJ1-1,15,CASSQFRVGNTEAFF,TGTGCCAGCAGCCAGTTCAGGGTAGGGAACACTGAAGCTTTCTTT